A selection of T cell receptor beta chains follows, all from one sample in a study of cytomegalovirus exposure and HLA in healthy donors. Assay used: immunoSEQ multiplex PCR; TCRdb lists only in-frame clones, some missing. The data show about 150,000 clones, approximately 9% seen once. Sample: PBMCs. All receptors come from a male donor in good health and CMV-seronegative. CDR3s include the opening cysteine and the closing phenylalanine or tryptophan. Each record gives: D gene, clone size, J gene, V gene, CDR3 protein, CDR3 DNA. The D gene is left open where the match is weak. Only some rows state a clone size, as once, few, many or a class for expanded clones.

>NA|few|TRBJ1-5|TRBV19
CASTPPGDYSNQPQHF
TGTGCCAGTACCCCTCCGGGAGACTATAGCAATCAGCCCCAGCATTTT
>TRBD1|NA|TRBJ2-2|TRBV5-1
CASSPRGQTNTGELFF
TGCGCCAGCAGCCCGAGGGGACAGACGAACACCGGGGAGCTGTTTTTT
>NA|NA|TRBJ1-2|TRBV5-8
CASSLLGTNYGYTF
TGTGCCAGCAGCTTATTGGGCACGAACTATGGCTACACCTTC
>NA|few|TRBJ2-2|TRBV9
CASSVLRESTGELFF
TGTGCCAGCAGCGTATTAAGGGAGTCCACCGGGGAGCTGTTTTTT
>NA|NA|TRBJ1-2|TRBV9
CASSATGLGGYTF
TGTGCCAGCAGCGCCACAGGGCTGGGCGGCTACACCTTC
>NA|few|TRBJ1-4|TRBV5-6
CASSSQVRRAGDEKLFF
TGTGCCAGCAGCTCCCAGGTCAGGCGAGCGGGGGATGAAAAACTGTTTTTT
>NA|few|TRBJ2-7|TRBV4-3
CASSQDIPGLSYEQYF
TGCGCCAGCAGCCAAGATATCCCGGGTCTCTCCTACGAGCAGTACTTC
>NA|NA|TRBJ1-5|TRBV27
CASSPGILSNQPQHF
TGTGCCAGCAGTCCAGGGATCCTGAGCAATCAGCCCCAGCATTTT
>NA|NA|TRBJ1-3|TRBV2
CASSSTTSGNNIYF
TGTGCCAGCAGTTCGACAACCTCTGGAAACAACATATATTTT
>TRBD1|few|TRBJ2-3|TRBV5-1
CASSWDSFETADTQYF
TGCGCCAGCAGTTGGGACAGTTTTGAGACGGCAGATACGCAGTATTTT
>NA|few|TRBJ2-5|TRBV7-2
CASSLGGHKETQYF
TGTGCCAGCAGCTTGGGGGGGCACAAAGAGACCCAGTACTTC
>TRBD1|few|TRBJ2-7|TRBV16
CASSGRTGVYEQYF
TGTGCCAGCAGCGGTCGGACAGGGGTCTACGAGCAGTACTTC
>NA|NA|TRBJ1-3|TRBV28
CASSLGEEAYGNTIYF
TGTGCCAGCAGTTTGGGCGAGGAGGCCTATGGAAACACCATATATTTT
>TRBD2|NA|TRBJ2-7|TRBV5-1
CASRLAGSYEQYF
TGCGCCAGCAGGCTAGCGGGGTCCTACGAGCAGTACTTC
>TRBD2|few|TRBJ2-2|TRBV29-1
CSVRTSGGPNTGELFF
TGCAGCGTTCGGACTAGCGGGGGTCCGAACACCGGGGAGCTGTTTTTT
>TRBD1|NA|TRBJ2-7|TRBV7-2
CASSFDRGHYEQYF
TGTGCCAGCAGCTTTGACAGGGGGCATTACGAGCAGTACTTC
>NA|NA|TRBJ1-1|TRBV30
CAWGRLNTEAFF
TGTGCCTGGGGGAGATTAAACACTGAAGCTTTCTTT
>NA|few|TRBJ1-5|TRBV28
CASSALRVNRHQPQHF
TGTGCCAGCAGTGCACTCAGGGTGAACCGCCATCAGCCCCAGCATTTT
>TRBD1|NA|TRBJ1-1|TRBV6-1
CASSRQGNTEAFF
TGTGCCAGCAGCAGACAGGGGAACACTGAAGCTTTCTTT
>TRBD1|few|TRBJ1-1|TRBV7-2
CASSFSGTGGSSEAFF
TGTGCCAGCAGCTTTTCCGGGACAGGGGGCTCTTCTGAAGCTTTCTTT
>TRBD1|NA|TRBJ2-3|TRBV27
CASSLGGTGSTDTQYF
TGTGCCAGCAGTTTAGGGGGGACAGGTAGCACAGATACGCAGTATTTT
>NA|NA|TRBJ2-1|TRBV19
CASSLGTARNNEQFF
TGTGCCAGTAGTCTAGGGACTGCCCGGAACAATGAGCAGTTCTTC
>NA|NA|TRBJ2-1|TRBV28
CASSLFGEFAYNEQFF
TGTGCCAGCAGTTTATTTGGGGAGTTCGCCTACAATGAGCAGTTCTTC
>NA|NA|TRBJ1-2|TRBV7-2
CASSLGAGEGNNYGYTF
TGTGCCAGCAGCTTAGGGGCAGGAGAGGGAAATAACTATGGCTACACCTTC
>TRBD1|few|TRBJ2-3|TRBV2
CASTTGNRGFGTDTQYF
TGTGCCAGCACAACGGGGAACAGGGGCTTTGGCACAGATACGCAGTATTTT
>NA|few|TRBJ1-5|TRBV18
CASSPFQGPQPQHF
TGTGCCAGCTCACCGTTTCAGGGGCCCCAGCCCCAGCATTTT
>TRBD2|NA|TRBJ2-5|TRBV7-9
CASSPGREQETQYF
TGTGCCAGCAGCCCTGGGAGGGAGCAAGAGACCCAGTACTTC
>NA|few|TRBJ1-1|TRBV10-3
CAIASTASEAFF
TGTGCCATCGCGTCGACAGCGTCTGAAGCTTTCTTT
>NA|NA|TRBJ1-5|TRBV20-1
CSDLGKHQHF
TGCAGTGATCTTGGTAAGCACCAGCATTTT
>NA|NA|TRBJ2-6|TRBV7-2
CASSADSGANVLTF
TGTGCCAGCAGCGCGGACTCTGGGGCCAACGTCCTGACTTTC
>NA|NA|TRBJ2-1|TRBV7-2
CASSSEQVVIHEQFF
TGTGCCAGCAGCTCCGAGCAAGTGGTTATCCATGAGCAGTTCTTC
>NA|NA|TRBJ2-1|TRBV28
CASSPAGSRKTNEQFF
TGTGCCAGCAGTCCTGCGGGGAGCCGTAAAACCAATGAGCAGTTCTTC
>TRBD2|NA|TRBJ2-7|TRBV7-8
CASSLAGGPYEQYF
TGTGCCAGCAGCTTAGCGGGAGGGCCATACGAGCAGTACTTC
>TRBD1|NA|TRBJ2-1|TRBV18
CASSPRTGGGNNEQFF
TGTGCCAGCTCACCGAGAACAGGGGGTGGAAACAATGAGCAGTTCTTC
>TRBD2|NA|TRBJ2-1|TRBV27
CASSRWTRGPLYNEQFF
TGTGCCAGCAGTCGATGGACTAGAGGCCCTCTCTACAATGAGCAGTTCTTC
>NA|few|TRBJ1-2|TRBV29-1
CSVARQGYGYTF
TGCAGCGTTGCTCGGCAGGGGTACGGCTACACCTTC
>NA|few|TRBJ1-2|TRBV19
CASSIAGFYGYTF
TGTGCCAGTAGTATAGCAGGGTTCTATGGCTACACCTTC